The rows below give T cell receptor beta chains drawn from one sample of a study of T cells in Graves' hyperthyroidism and ophthalmopathy. TCRdb independently ran MiXCR on the multiplex PCR reads; one entry per CDR3 protein. The sample shows some 800,000 distinct CDR3 sequences, roughly 37% of them seen only once. Sequenced sample: blood. The receptors originated from a man in his late teens or twenties with Graves' hyperthyroidism. Both conserved end residues are part of each CDR3. The D gene is left open where the match is weak. The listing skips clone size in some rows; elsewhere it reads once, few, many or a size class.

cdr3_aa: CASSRLGQTRSEKLFF; cdr3_nt: TGTGCCAGCAGCCGTCTCGGACAGACCAGGAGTGAAAAACTGTTTTTT; clone_size: NA; d_call: NA; j_call: TRBJ1-4; v_call: TRBV6-6
cdr3_aa: CASTTRSGFGELFF; cdr3_nt: TGTGCCAGCACAACGAGGTCAGGATTCGGGGAGCTGTTTTTT; clone_size: NA; d_call: NA; j_call: TRBJ2-2; v_call: TRBV9
cdr3_aa: CASSLQVDTEAFF; cdr3_nt: TGTGCCAGCAGCTTACAGGTTGACACTGAAGCTTTCTTT; clone_size: NA; d_call: NA; j_call: TRBJ1-1; v_call: TRBV11-3
cdr3_aa: CASSPTGQLQETQYF; cdr3_nt: TGTGCCAGCAGCCCCACGGGACAGCTACAAGAGACCCAGTACTTC; clone_size: few; d_call: TRBD1; j_call: TRBJ2-5; v_call: TRBV9
cdr3_aa: CASSGWDGGLYEQYF; cdr3_nt: TGTGCCAGCAGCGGATGGGATGGGGGCCTCTACGAGCAGTACTTC; clone_size: NA; d_call: NA; j_call: TRBJ2-7; v_call: TRBV7-9
cdr3_aa: CASSSQGRSYNSPLHF; cdr3_nt: TGTGCCAGCAGCTCACAGGGGCGATCCTATAATTCACCCCTCCACTTT; clone_size: NA; d_call: TRBD1; j_call: TRBJ1-6; v_call: TRBV5-6
cdr3_aa: CASSSAGRTNEKLFF; cdr3_nt: TGTGCCAGCAGCTCAGCGGGGAGAACTAATGAAAAACTGTTTTTT; clone_size: few; d_call: NA; j_call: TRBJ1-4; v_call: TRBV13
cdr3_aa: CSARAGTGGSTLHF; cdr3_nt: TGCAGTGCCCGAGCGGGGACAGGGGGCAGCACCCTCCACTTT; clone_size: many; d_call: TRBD1; j_call: TRBJ1-6; v_call: TRBV20-1
cdr3_aa: CASSRAPRERETQYF; cdr3_nt: TGTGCCAGCAGCAGGGCACCCCGGGAGCGGGAGACCCAGTACTTC; clone_size: NA; d_call: NA; j_call: TRBJ2-5; v_call: TRBV2
cdr3_aa: CSVDFGTGINGQYF; cdr3_nt: TGCAGCGTAGACTTCGGGACAGGCATCAACGGGCAGTACTTC; clone_size: NA; d_call: TRBD1; j_call: TRBJ2-7; v_call: TRBV29-1
cdr3_aa: CASSPRQGSTGELFF; cdr3_nt: TGTGCCAGCAGCCCGCGACAGGGAAGCACCGGGGAGCTGTTTTTT; clone_size: NA; d_call: TRBD1; j_call: TRBJ2-2; v_call: TRBV9
cdr3_aa: CASVAGFGTTYGYTF; cdr3_nt: TGTGCCAGCGTTGCCGGGTTCGGGACAACTTATGGCTACACCTTC; clone_size: NA; d_call: NA; j_call: TRBJ1-2; v_call: TRBV25-1
cdr3_aa: CASSTTGEYEQYF; cdr3_nt: TGTGCCAGCAGTACGACAGGGGAATACGAGCAGTACTTC; clone_size: NA; d_call: TRBD1; j_call: TRBJ2-7; v_call: TRBV12-3/TRBV12-4
cdr3_aa: CASRESGSGSTGELFF; cdr3_nt: TGTGCCAGCAGAGAAAGCGGGAGCGGGTCCACCGGGGAGCTGTTTTTT; clone_size: NA; d_call: TRBD2; j_call: TRBJ2-2; v_call: TRBV2
cdr3_aa: CSVLTGSNTEAFF; cdr3_nt: TGCAGCGTCTTGACAGGTTCGAACACTGAAGCTTTCTTT; clone_size: many; d_call: NA; j_call: TRBJ1-1; v_call: TRBV29-1
cdr3_aa: CASKRQKETQYF; cdr3_nt: TGTGCCAGCAAAAGACAGAAAGAGACCCAGTACTTC; clone_size: few; d_call: NA; j_call: TRBJ2-5; v_call: TRBV6-1
cdr3_aa: CASSPQGATQYF; cdr3_nt: TGTGCCAGCAGCCCACAGGGAGCGACCCAGTACTTC; clone_size: few; d_call: NA; j_call: TRBJ2-5; v_call: TRBV14
cdr3_aa: CASSGGQLSQYF; cdr3_nt: TGTGCCAGCAGCGGGGGACAGCTCAGCCAGTACTTC; clone_size: NA; d_call: NA; j_call: TRBJ2-7; v_call: TRBV10-3
cdr3_aa: CASSKTGRGYTF; cdr3_nt: TGTGCCAGCAGCAAAACAGGGAGAGGCTACACCTTC; clone_size: once; d_call: NA; j_call: TRBJ1-2; v_call: TRBV2
cdr3_aa: CSVEVAGGETQYF; cdr3_nt: TGCAGCGTTGAAGTAGCGGGAGGTGAGACCCAGTACTTC; clone_size: NA; d_call: TRBD2; j_call: TRBJ2-5; v_call: TRBV29-1
cdr3_aa: CASSRHTETFF; cdr3_nt: TGTGCCAGCAGCCGGCACACTGAAACTTTCTTT; clone_size: NA; d_call: NA; j_call: TRBJ1-1; v_call: TRBV14
cdr3_aa: CAISESWNSGNTIYF; cdr3_nt: TGTGCCATCAGTGAGTCGTGGAACTCTGGAAACACCATATATTTT; clone_size: NA; d_call: NA; j_call: TRBJ1-3; v_call: TRBV10-3
cdr3_aa: CASSLDSAGYGNTIYF; cdr3_nt: TGTGCCAGCAGCTTAGACTCCGCGGGATATGGAAACACCATATATTTT; clone_size: NA; d_call: NA; j_call: TRBJ1-3; v_call: TRBV7-2
cdr3_aa: CSAARVVGARYTF; cdr3_nt: TGCAGTGCTGCAAGGGTAGTGGGGGCCCGTTACACCTTC; clone_size: many; d_call: NA; j_call: TRBJ1-2; v_call: TRBV20-1
cdr3_aa: CASSHTGFGTQYF; cdr3_nt: TGTGCCAGCAGTCACACAGGGTTCGGGACCCAGTACTTC; clone_size: NA; d_call: NA; j_call: TRBJ2-5; v_call: TRBV13
cdr3_aa: CASSSVTTGEETQYF; cdr3_nt: TGTGCCAGCAGCTCGGTGACAACGGGGGAAGAGACCCAGTACTTC; clone_size: NA; d_call: NA; j_call: TRBJ2-5; v_call: TRBV7-6
cdr3_aa: CASSYPSGVKETQYF; cdr3_nt: TGTGCCAGCAGTTACCCTAGCGGGGTTAAAGAGACCCAGTACTTC; clone_size: NA; d_call: TRBD2; j_call: TRBJ2-5; v_call: TRBV6-5
cdr3_aa: CASSVSDHQETQYF; cdr3_nt: TGTGCCAGCAGCGTATCGGATCACCAAGAGACCCAGTACTTC; clone_size: NA; d_call: NA; j_call: TRBJ2-5; v_call: TRBV9
cdr3_aa: CASSPLDGPNSPLHF; cdr3_nt: TGTGCCAGCAGCCCCTTGGACGGACCTAATTCACCCCTCCACTTT; clone_size: NA; d_call: NA; j_call: TRBJ1-6; v_call: TRBV2
cdr3_aa: CASSLLIAGEETQYF; cdr3_nt: TGTGCCAGCAGCTTACTCATAGCGGGAGAAGAGACCCAGTACTTC; clone_size: few; d_call: TRBD2; j_call: TRBJ2-5; v_call: TRBV7-9
cdr3_aa: CASTPRNTGELFF; cdr3_nt: TGCGCCAGCACCCCCAGGAACACCGGGGAGCTGTTTTTT; clone_size: NA; d_call: NA; j_call: TRBJ2-2; v_call: TRBV5-1
cdr3_aa: CSARGSGAYEQYF; cdr3_nt: TGCAGCGCTCGGGGTAGCGGGGCCTACGAGCAGTACTTC; clone_size: many; d_call: TRBD2; j_call: TRBJ2-7; v_call: TRBV29-1
cdr3_aa: CASSRGGQSSQPQHF; cdr3_nt: TGTGCCAGCAGCCGAGGCGGACAGTCCTCACAGCCCCAGCATTTT; clone_size: NA; d_call: NA; j_call: TRBJ1-5; v_call: TRBV7-8
cdr3_aa: CASSTPPRGRDPYEQYF; cdr3_nt: TGTGCCAGTAGTACACCCCCTCGGGGGAGGGATCCCTACGAGCAGTACTTC; clone_size: NA; d_call: TRBD2; j_call: TRBJ2-7; v_call: TRBV19
cdr3_aa: CASSELGTGNTIYF; cdr3_nt: TGTGCCAGCAGTGAATTAGGCACTGGAAACACCATATATTTT; clone_size: NA; d_call: NA; j_call: TRBJ1-3; v_call: TRBV25-1